Sequencing of this T cell receptor beta chain was carried out in a study of T-cell reconstitution after alpha-beta-depleted transplantation in children. Whole-study results and caveats: The origin of alpha-beta T cells about two months after transplant was reportedly several hundred expanded graft clones. Recipient T cells and thymic progenitors that survived were the source of the high TCRbeta diversity seen at day 60 in some patients. Once a year had passed after transplant, T-cell counts and diversity came mostly from newly produced T cells.

Germline-derived CDR1 and CDR2 are SGHTA and FQGNSA. This CDR3 contains 16 residues. The V gene end was trimmed by 5 bases and the J gene end by 2 bases; junction bases not matched to a gene: 6. TCRbeta library construction was performed incorporating unique molecular identifiers. TCRdb itself ran the PCR reads through MiXCR, one entry per CDR3 protein. Of about 980,000 distinct CDR3 sequences in the sample, about 29% were seen once. A remark on this clonotype: Its antigen is still unknown.

The rearrangement uses TRBV7-2 and TRBJ2-3, with 11 bases identical to TRBD2. The sample here was PBMCs, mostly from graft donor cells, taken 360 days after TCRalphabeta/CD19-depleted stem cell transplant. This clonotype was obtained from a boy in the first two years of life who had a stem cell transplant for SCID, so the T cells may come from the graft donor. CDR3 in DNA: TGTGCCAGCAGCCAGACTAGCGGGGTATTCACAGATACGCAGTATTTT. It is translated as CASSQTSGVFTDTQYF.